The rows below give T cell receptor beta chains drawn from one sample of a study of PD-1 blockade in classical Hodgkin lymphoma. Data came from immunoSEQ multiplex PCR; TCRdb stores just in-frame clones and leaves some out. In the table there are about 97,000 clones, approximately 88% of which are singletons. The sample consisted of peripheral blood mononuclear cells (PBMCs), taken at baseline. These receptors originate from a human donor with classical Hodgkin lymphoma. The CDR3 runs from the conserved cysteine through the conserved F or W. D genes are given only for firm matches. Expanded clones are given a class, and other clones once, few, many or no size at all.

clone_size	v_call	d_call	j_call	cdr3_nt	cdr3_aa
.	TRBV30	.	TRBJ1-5	TGTGCCTGGAGTGTACAGGTCAATCAGCCCCAGCATTTT	CAWSVQVNQPQHF
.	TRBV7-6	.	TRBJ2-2	TGTGCCAGCAGCCATGGACGGGGAGCTCCCACCGGGGAGCTGTTTTTT	CASSHGRGAPTGELFF
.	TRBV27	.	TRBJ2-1	TGTGCCAGCAGTTTCGGGGGTTCCTACAATGAGCAGTTCTTC	CASSFGGSYNEQFF
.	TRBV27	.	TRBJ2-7	TGTGCCAGCAGGTCAACTTTGGGACTCTACGAGCAGTACTTC	CASRSTLGLYEQYF
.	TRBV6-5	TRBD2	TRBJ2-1	TGTGCCAGCAGTTACTCGCTAAGCGGGAGCTACAATGAGCAGTTCTTC	CASSYSLSGSYNEQFF
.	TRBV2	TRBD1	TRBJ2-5	TGTGCCAGCAGTGAAGGGCTAGGGGGCGGAGAGACCCAGTACTTC	CASSEGLGGGETQYF
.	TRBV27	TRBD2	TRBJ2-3	TGTGCCAGCAGTACAGCGGGAGGGATAGATACGCAGTATTTT	CASSTAGGIDTQYF
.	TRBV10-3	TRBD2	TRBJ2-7	TGTGCCATCAGCCCGACTAGCGGGAGTGGCGAGCAGTACTTC	CAISPTSGSGEQYF
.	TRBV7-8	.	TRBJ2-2	TGTGCCAGCAGCTTAGACCAGAACACCGGGGAGCTGTTTTTT	CASSLDQNTGELFF
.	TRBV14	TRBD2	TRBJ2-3	TGTGCCAGCAGCCCCCTACTAGCGGCTTTCACAGATACGCAGTATTTT	CASSPLLAAFTDTQYF
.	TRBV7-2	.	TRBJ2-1	TGTGCCAGCAGCCAATCAAGTAGAGGATATGAGCAGTTCTTC	CASSQSSRGYEQFF
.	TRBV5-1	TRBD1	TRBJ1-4	TGCGCCAGCAGCATCCCCGGGACAGGGTCTGAAAAACTGTTTTTT	CASSIPGTGSEKLFF
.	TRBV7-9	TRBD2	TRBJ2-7	TGTGCCAGCAGCTTTAGGCTAGCGGGAGATGATTACGAGCAGTACTTC	CASSFRLAGDDYEQYF
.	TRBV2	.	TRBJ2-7	TGTGCCAGCAGTCAGGAGGCGGCGGGGGAGCAGTACTTC	CASSQEAAGEQYF
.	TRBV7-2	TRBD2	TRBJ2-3	TGTGCCAGCAGTTCTGCGGGCGGGAGAGGCACAGATACGCAGTATTTT	CASSSAGGRGTDTQYF
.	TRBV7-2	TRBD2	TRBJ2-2	TGTGCCAGCAGCTTAAGTCGGGCTAGCGGGAGATCCGGGGAGCTGTTTTTT	CASSLSRASGRSGELFF
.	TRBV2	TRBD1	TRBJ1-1	TGTGCCAGCAGTAAATCGGGACAGGGGGCTACTGAAGCTTTCTTT	CASSKSGQGATEAFF
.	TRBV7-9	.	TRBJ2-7	TGTGCCAGCAGCTTAGAGGAGGGGCTTTCCTACGAGCAGTACTTC	CASSLEEGLSYEQYF
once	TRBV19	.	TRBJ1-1	TGTGCCAGTAGCCACTTAAACACTGAAGCTTTCTTT	CASSHLNTEAFF
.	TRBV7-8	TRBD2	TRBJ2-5	TGTGCCAGCAGCTTAGGGGCCGGACTAGCGGGTCCCAGAGGGACCCAGTACTTC	CASSLGAGLAGPRGTQYF
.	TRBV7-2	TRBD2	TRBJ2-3	TGTGCCAGCAGCCTAGAGACTAGCGTGGATACGCAGTATTTT	CASSLETSVDTQYF
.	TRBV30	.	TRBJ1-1	TGTGCCTGGACCCGGACAGATAGGAACACTGAAGCTTTCTTT	CAWTRTDRNTEAFF
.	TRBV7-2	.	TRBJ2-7	TGTGCCAGCACCCCGAAAGGGGGAGCCTTCTACGAGCAGTACTTC	CASTPKGGAFYEQYF
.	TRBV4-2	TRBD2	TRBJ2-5	TGTGCCAGCAGCCAAGAGGGAGGACTAGGTGAGACCCAGTACTTC	CASSQEGGLGETQYF
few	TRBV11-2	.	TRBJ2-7	TGTGCCAGCAGCTTCCTGGGGGAGCAGTACTTC	CASSFLGEQYF
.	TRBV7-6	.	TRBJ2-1	TGTGCCAGCAAGTATCAACAGGGCGGGTCCTACAATGAGCAGTTCTTC	CASKYQQGGSYNEQFF
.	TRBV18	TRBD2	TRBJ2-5	TGTGCCAGCTCACCCATAGCGGGTAGGGGCCAAGAGACCCAGTACTTC	CASSPIAGRGQETQYF
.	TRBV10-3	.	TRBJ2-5	TGTGCCATCGGACGCTCCCAAGAGACCCAGTACTTC	CAIGRSQETQYF
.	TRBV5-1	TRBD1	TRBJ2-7	TGCGCCAGCAGCTCGACAGGGGTCTACGAGCAGTACTTC	CASSSTGVYEQYF
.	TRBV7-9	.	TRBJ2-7	TGTGCCAGCAGCCCCCCTCTAGGGCTATCCTACGAGCAGTACTTC	CASSPPLGLSYEQYF
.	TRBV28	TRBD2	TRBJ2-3	TGTGCCAGCAGTTTAGCGGCTAGCGGGAACACAGATACGCAGTATTTT	CASSLAASGNTDTQYF
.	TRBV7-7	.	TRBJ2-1	TGTGCCAGCAGCTTAGCGCATGACAATGAGCAGTTCTTC	CASSLAHDNEQFF
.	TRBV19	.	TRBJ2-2	TGTGCCAGTAGTCCCCCGGGGTCCACCGGGGAGCTGTTTTTT	CASSPPGSTGELFF
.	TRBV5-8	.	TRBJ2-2	TGTGCCAGCAGCTCGCGGGAATCCGGGGAGCTGTTTTTT	CASSSRESGELFF
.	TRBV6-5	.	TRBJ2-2	TGTGCCAGCAGCCGCACCGGGGAGCTGTTTTTT	CASSRTGELFF
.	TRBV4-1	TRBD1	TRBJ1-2	TGCGCCAGCAGCCAAGTTTCGACAGGGAAGTACTATGGCTACACCTTC	CASSQVSTGKYYGYTF
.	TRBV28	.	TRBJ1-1	TGTGCCAGCAGTTTGACAGGTTTGTGGAATGAAGCTTTCTTT	CASSLTGLWNEAFF
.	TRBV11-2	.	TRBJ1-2	TGTGCCAGCAGCGTAGGTGGAGACTATGGCTACACCTTC	CASSVGGDYGYTF
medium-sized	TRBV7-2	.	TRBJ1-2	TGTGCCAGCAGCATTATGGACTATGGCTACACCTTC	CASSIMDYGYTF
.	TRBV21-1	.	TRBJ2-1	TGTGCCAGCAGCAAAGCGGAAGAAGGGTTGAGGGAGCAGTTCTTC	CASSKAEEGLREQFF
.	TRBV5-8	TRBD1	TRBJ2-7	TGTGCCAGCAGCCGGACAGGGGTTGGGTACGAGCAGTACTTC	CASSRTGVGYEQYF
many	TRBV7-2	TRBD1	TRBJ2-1	TGTGCCAGCAGACCTACCGGGACAGACTACAATGAGCAGTTCTTC	CASRPTGTDYNEQFF
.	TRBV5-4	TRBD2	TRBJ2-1	TGTGCCAGCAGCCTGGGGGGGACTAGCGGCCTATGGGAGCAGTTCTTC	CASSLGGTSGLWEQFF
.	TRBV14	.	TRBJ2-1	TGTGCCAGCAGCCCTTCTAGCGCGTACAATGAGCAGTTCTTC	CASSPSSAYNEQFF
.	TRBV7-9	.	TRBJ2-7	TGTGCCAGCAGCTATGGGAGGATGCCTTACGAGCAGTACTTC	CASSYGRMPYEQYF
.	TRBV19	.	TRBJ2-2	TGTGCCAGTAGTTTGCGCTCGGGGAAGAACACCGGGGAGCTGTTTTTT	CASSLRSGKNTGELFF
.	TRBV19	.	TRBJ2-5	TGTGCCAGTAGTGCCACAGGGACCCAGTACTTC	CASSATGTQYF
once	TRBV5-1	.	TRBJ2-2	TGCGCCAGCACAAGCCCGGAAGCGAACACCGGGGAGCTGTTTTTT	CASTSPEANTGELFF
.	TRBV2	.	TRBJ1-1	TGTGCCAGCGGTCAAAGCCTCCCTGAAGCTTTCTTT	CASGQSLPEAFF
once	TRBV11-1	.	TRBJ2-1	TGTGCCAGCAACCTTTTGAGTGCGGGGAATGAGCAGTTCTTC	CASNLLSAGNEQFF
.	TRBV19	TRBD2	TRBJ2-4	TGTGCCAGTAGTACCGCGGTTCTAGCGGTAGCCAAAAACATTCAGTACTTC	CASSTAVLAVAKNIQYF
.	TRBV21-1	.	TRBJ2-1	TGTGCCAGCAGCCCCCGACTAGCGGGGGGGACCTACAATGAGCAGTTCTTC	CASSPRLAGGTYNEQFF
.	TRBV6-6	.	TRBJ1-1	TGTGCCAGCAGCAGGACAGCGCTCGGTAAAGCTTTCTTT	CASSRTALGKAFF
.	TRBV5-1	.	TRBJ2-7	TGCGCCAGCAGCTTGGAGTCAGGGCCGTCAGGGCAGTACTTC	CASSLESGPSGQYF
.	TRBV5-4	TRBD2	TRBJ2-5	TGTGCCAGCAGCTTGGGTCCGGCGGGAGAAGAGACCCAGTACTTC	CASSLGPAGEETQYF
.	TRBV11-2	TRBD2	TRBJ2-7	TGTGCCAGCAGCAAGGGACTAGCGGCCACATACTACGAGCAGTACTTC	CASSKGLAATYYEQYF
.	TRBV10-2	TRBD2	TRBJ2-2	TGCGCCAGCAGTGGAGCGGGAGGGTCGAACACCGGGGAGCTGTTTTTT	CASSGAGGSNTGELFF
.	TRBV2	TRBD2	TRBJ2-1	TGTGCCAGCAGGGCACAGCGGGAGGCCTACAATGAGCAGTTCTTC	CASRAQREAYNEQFF